These 5 T cell receptor beta chains originate from one sample sequenced in a study of a mutant IDH1 vaccine in newly diagnosed glioma. For these TCRs, the target antigens are not known. Time point given: week 23, last vaccination. Vaccine doses each comprised 300 ug of mutant IDH1 20-mer peptide, with topical imiquimod. The repertoire was sequenced with immunoSEQ multiplex PCR; TCRdb's copy has only in-frame clones and lacks some. Among about 77,000 clones listed, approximately 85% were seen once. The input for sequencing was PBMCs, taken from a glioma patient whose treatment included an IDH1 peptide vaccine. The receptors stem from a woman in her forties or fifties with glioma.

V and J are TRBV28 and TRBJ1-1, with 7 bases aligning to TRBD1. Trimming cost V 2 bases and J 10 bases; bases outside gene matches: 4. CDR1 and CDR2 (germline): MDHEN, SYDVKM. The CDR3 has 12 amino acids. DNA of the CDR3: TGTGCCAGCAGTTTAGGGAGGGGGCCAGCTTTCTTT. Translated: CASSLGRGPAFF.

V usage is TRBV11-2 and J usage is TRBJ2-3; 9 bases match TRBD1. CDR3 length: 17 residues. Losses at the gene ends were 5 bases for V and 4 bases for J; bases not matched to a gene: 13. CDR1 is SGHAT, CDR2 FQNNGV, per germline. CDR3 nucleotide sequence: TGTGCCAGCAGCCCACCCCGGTGGACAGGGGAAGCAGATACGCAGTATTTT. It is translated as CASSPPRWTGEADTQYF.

This chain links TRBV18 with TRBJ2-1; 10 bases match TRBD2. The CDR3 is 16 amino acids. The V segment lost 2 bases and the J segment 3 bases; nucleotides outside the gene matches: 4. Germline CDR1 KGHSH, CDR2 LQKENI. The CDR3 nucleotides are TGTGCCAGCTCACCAACAGCGGGAGGGGTCTACAATGAGCAGTTCTTC. Amino acid sequence: CASSPTAGGVYNEQFF. Complete variable domain (other parts from reference TRBV18 and TRBJ2-1): NAGVMQNPRHLVRRRGQEARLRCSPMKGHSHVYWYRQLPEEGLKFMVYLQKENIIDESGMPKERFSAEFPKEGPSILRIQQVVRGDSAAYFCASSPTAGGVYNEQFFGPGTRLTVL.

The J gene is TRBJ1-6, the V gene TRBV7-2; D uncertain. Trimming took 7 bases from V and 7 from J, leaving 14 bases between them. The CDR3 consists of 14 residues. CDR1 and CDR2 from the germline V gene are SGHTA and FQGNSA. The CDR3 loop is CASTISRLNSPLHF. The DNA of the CDR3 is TGTGCCAGCACCATATCCCGTTTAAATTCACCCCTCCACTTT. Filled out from reference TRBV7-2 and TRBJ1-6, the complete variable domain reads GAGVSQSPSNKVTEKGKDVELRCDPISGHTALYWYRQSLGQGLEFLIYFQGNSAPDKSGLPSDRFSAERTGGSVSTLTIQRTQQEDSAVYLCASTISRLNSPLHFGNGTRLTVT.

The chain employs TRBV25-1 and TRBJ2-1, with 10 positions matching TRBD1. Germline values: CDR1 MGHDK, CDR2 SYGVNS. CDR3 length: 12 amino acids. With V trimmed by 2 bases and J by 12 bases, 1 base remained unmatched. The CDR3 DNA sequence: TGTGCCAGCAGTGAAGACAGGGGGCGGCAGTTCTTC. Protein sequence: CASSEDRGRQFF.